Each of the 12 T cell receptor beta chains below was sequenced from the same sample in a study of blood T cell repertoires in COVID-19. Clones were sequenced by immunoSEQ multiplex PCR, and TCRdb holds only the in-frame ones, with some missing. The profile covers 70,000 or so clones, with about four fifths appearing a single time and roughly 50% taken by the ten largest. The sample consisted of peripheral blood. The receptor set was obtained from a human donor in a cohort sampled during active COVID-19.

This clone was counted between two and nine times. J is TRBJ1-4 and V is TRBV2; TRBD1 agrees at 10 bases. Germline CDR1 SNHLY, CDR2 FYNNEI. V lost 5 bases, J lost 6 bases, and 3 bases stayed unmatched. The CDR3 is made up of 14 amino acids. CDR3 nucleotide sequence: TGTGCCAGCAGTCTGGACAGGGGGGATGAAAAACTGTTTTTT. Encoded protein: CASSLDRGDEKLFF.

This clone appeared many times. This chain connects TRBV4-2 to TRBJ1-4; 7 nucleotides agree with TRBD1. This CDR3 is 14 amino acids long. CDR1 and CDR2 (germline): LGHNA, YNFKEQ. The junction had 6 bases not matched to a gene; V was cut back by 5 bases and J by 6 bases. CDR3 residues: CASSRGPRDEKLFF. The CDR3 DNA is TGTGCCAGCAGCAGGGGGCCCCGGGATGAAAAACTGTTTTTT.

The J gene is TRBJ2-1, the V gene TRBV5-4; a possible D gene is TRBD1 (6 bases). Per the germline V gene, CDR1 is SGHNT and CDR2 is YYREEE (reference sequence). V dropped 1 base and J dropped 6 bases, with 11 bases sitting between them. The CDR3 contains 14 residues. The CDR3 is CASSLRGKGNEQFF. CDR3 bases: TGTGCCAGCAGCTTGAGGGGGAAAGGCAATGAGCAGTTCTTC.

The J gene is TRBJ2-5, the V gene TRBV5-5; tentatively, D is TRBD2 (5 bases). The CDR3 is made up of 14 amino acids. The germline V gene has CDR1 SGHKS and CDR2 YYEKEE (reference sequence). V lost 1 base and J 2 bases, leaving 9 bases between the germline ends. The CDR3 is CASSLSGIQETQYF. The CDR3 bases are TGTGCCAGCAGCTTGTCCGGGATTCAAGAGACCCAGTACTTC.

V gene TRBV6-2 or TRBV6-3 combines with J gene TRBJ2-7, with 8 bases fitting TRBD1. Germline CDR1 and CDR2: MNHEY and SVGEGT. The CDR3 covers 12 residues. Unmatched junction bases numbered 10, after V lost 5 bases and J lost 13 bases. DNA of the CDR3: TGTGCCAGCAGTCAAGGACAGGGATCGGGATACTTC. Translating gives CASSQGQGSGYF.

The chain carries TRBV2 and TRBJ1-1; 7 nucleotides align to TRBD1. The CDR3 loop spans 14 amino acids. V trimming: 5 bases; J trimming: 0 bases; junction bases outside the gene matches: 3. Germline V gives CDR1 SNHLY, CDR2 FYNNEI. The CDR3 region has the DNA TGTGCCAGCAGTCCGGGACAGCTGAACACTGAAGCTTTCTTT. Protein: CASSPGQLNTEAFF.

This chain connects TRBV6-5 to TRBJ1-6; TRBD1 is a possible D gene (6 bases). Germline CDR1 and CDR2: MNHEY and SVGAGI. Deletions cut 8 bases from V and 7 bases from J, with 15 bases between. This CDR3 comprises 14 residues. The CDR3 region has the DNA TGTGCCAGCTCCCAAGGACAGTTCAATTCACCCCTCCACTTT. This translates into CASSQGQFNSPLHF.

The chain joins TRBV19 to TRBJ2-2; TRBD1 matches 8 bases. J lost 4 bases, V lost 7 bases, and 5 bases had no gene match. The CDR3 is 14 residues long. CDR1 LNHDA and CDR2 SQIVND come from the germline V gene (reference sequence). The CDR3 DNA follows: TGTGCCAGTACCGGACAGGGCCCCACCGGGGAGCTGTTTTTT. Its protein is CASTGQGPTGELFF.

V is TRBV10-2 and J is TRBJ2-7; 7 bases align to TRBD1. The length of the CDR3 is 12 residues. Germline V lookup: CDR1 WSHSY, CDR2 SAAADI. The V and J ends lost 11 bases and 0 bases, in that order; junction bases with no gene match: 4. The CDR3: CASGQISYEQYF. The CDR3 DNA reads as TGCGCCTCGGGACAGATCTCCTACGAGCAGTACTTC.

V is TRBV7-2 and J is TRBJ2-7; 7 bases are shared with TRBD2. V trimming: 5 bases; J trimming: 4 bases; junction bases outside the gene matches: 11. The CDR3 sequence is 15 residues long. The germline V gene has CDR1 SGHTA and CDR2 FQGNSA. Here the CDR3 reads CASSPSGTIPYEQYF. The CDR3 DNA reads as TGTGCCAGCAGCCCGTCCGGGACTATCCCTTACGAGCAGTACTTC.

The rearrangement links TRBV19 to TRBJ1-6; TRBD1 is a possible D gene (6 bases). The germline CDR1 and CDR2 sequences are LNHDA and SQIVND (reference sequence). Trimming removed 3 bases from V and 6 bases from J, with 6 bases in between. CDR3 size: 13 residues. The CDR3 nucleotides are TGTGCCAGTAGTATCAGGGGTAATTCACCCCTCCACTTT. Its translation: CASSIRGNSPLHF.

The chain employs TRBV7-9 and TRBJ2-7, with TRBD1 identical over 8 bases. With 1 base clipped from V and 2 bases from J, the junction kept 4 bases outside the gene matches. The CDR3 sequence is 15 residues long. Germline V gives CDR1 SEHNR, CDR2 FQNEAQ (reference sequence). In nucleotides, the CDR3 is TGTGCCAGCAGCTTAGGGACAGGGAAAACCTACGAGCAGTACTTC. This sequence encodes CASSLGTGKTYEQYF.